This TCR beta chain is from a study of shared T cell receptors in the human thymus. This table comes from immunoSEQ multiplex PCR, and its TCRdb copy is limited to in-frame clones, with some not included. The data contain 650,000 to 950,000 clones, 70% to 90% of them singletons. Germline CDR1 SEHNR, CDR2 FQNEAQ (reference sequence). The V end lost 2 bases, the J end lost 4 bases, and 8 bases lay between the germline ends. The CDR3 consists of 13 residues. This same sample was also taken into another study, of human thymus T cells. That source adds: The sample donors, healthy Finnish infants, were having corrective surgery for congenital heart defects. Across thymic and blood repertoires, the usage of V and J genes appeared to be biased.

J is TRBJ1-1 and V is TRBV7-9; D might be TRBD1 (5 bases). Sample: thymocytes. This TCR derives from a girl less than two years old with a congenital heart defect. The CDR3 spells CASSLRGSTEAFF. The DNA for the CDR3 is TGTGCCAGCAGCTTAAGGGGATCCACTGAAGCTTTCTTT.